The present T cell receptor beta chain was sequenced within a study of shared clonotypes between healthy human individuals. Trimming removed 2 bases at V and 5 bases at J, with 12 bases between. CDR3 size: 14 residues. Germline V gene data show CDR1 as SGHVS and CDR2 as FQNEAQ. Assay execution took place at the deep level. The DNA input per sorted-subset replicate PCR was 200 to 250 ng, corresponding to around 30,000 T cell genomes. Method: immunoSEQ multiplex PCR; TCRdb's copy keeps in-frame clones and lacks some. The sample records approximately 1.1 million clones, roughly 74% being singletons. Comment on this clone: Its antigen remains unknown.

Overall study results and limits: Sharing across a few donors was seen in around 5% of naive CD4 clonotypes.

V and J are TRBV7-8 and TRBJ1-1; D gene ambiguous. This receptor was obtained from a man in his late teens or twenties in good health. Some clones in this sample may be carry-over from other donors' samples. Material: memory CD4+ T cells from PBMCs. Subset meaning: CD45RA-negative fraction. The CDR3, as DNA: TGTGCCAGCAGCTTAAAAAGGGTAGGGACTGAAGCTTTCTTT. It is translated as CASSLKRVGTEAFF.